This T cell receptor (beta chain) stems from a study of T cells after yellow fever vaccination. In this sample, this clonotype turned up a few times. Generation of TCR cDNA used 5'RACE template switching (which added a universal primer site and UMIs). TCRdb reanalysed the 5' RACE reads using MiXCR and keeps one entry per CDR3 protein. Here the sample spans about 550,000 distinct CDR3 sequences, less than 20% being singletons. The CDR3 consists of 15 residues. The germline CDR1 and CDR2 sequences are SGHVS and FNYEAQ. V lost 0 bases to trimming and J lost 3 bases, with 11 bases between them. This TCR derives from a man aged 25 to 40 who received the YFV17D yellow fever vaccine. The chain employs TRBV7-6 and TRBJ2-5, with D possibly matching TRBD1 (6 bases). Sample: PBMCs, taken 15 days after the yellow fever booster vaccination. DNA of the CDR3: TGTGCCAGCAGCTTAGCTGGGGGCGAGAAAGAGACCCAGTACTTC. Translation: CASSLAGGEKETQYF.